Each of the 31 T cell receptor beta chains below was sequenced from the same sample in a study of blood T cell repertoires in COVID-19. Sequenced by immunoSEQ multiplex PCR; TCRdb stores in-frame clones only, minus some. This sample has approximately 220,000 clones, with around 81% found just once. The specimen sequenced was peripheral blood. Source of these receptors: a woman aged 25 to 45 who had recovered from COVID-19.

The chain employs TRBV28 and TRBJ2-2; 10 nucleotides agree with TRBD1. The ends lost 5 bases at V and 7 bases at J; junction bases unmatched: 4. Germline loops: CDR1 MDHEN, CDR2 SYDVKM. The CDR3 loop spans 14 amino acids. Written as DNA, the CDR3 is TGTGCCAGCAGTGCGACAGGGGGCCACGGGGAGCTGTTTTTT. Amino acid sequence: CASSATGGHGELFF.

The chain employs TRBV7-3 and TRBJ2-7; D is possibly TRBD1 (6 bases). Trimming stripped 5 bases from V and 3 bases from J, with 17 bases between. The CDR3 runs 15 residues. Germline assignment: CDR1 SGHTA and CDR2 FQGTGA. The CDR3 DNA is TGTGCCAGCAGCCCTGGACAGCTAGGCAACTACGAGCAGTACTTC. Protein product: CASSPGQLGNYEQYF. The full variable domain, in which reference TRBV7-3 and TRBJ2-7 provide the parts outside the CDR3, is GAGVSQTPSNKVTEKGKYVELRCDPISGHTALYWYRQSLGQGPEFLIYFQGTGAADDSGLPNDRFFAVRPEGSVSTLKIQRTERGDSAVYLCASSPGQLGNYEQYFGPGTRLTVT.

The CDR3 nucleotides read TGTGCCAGCAGTTTGAGCAGGACCTACAATGAGCAGTTCTTC. Protein product: CASSLSRTYNEQFF. V gene TRBV28 combines with J gene TRBJ2-1; the D is unclear. V was pared by 3 bases and J by 2 bases, with 8 bases between. Germline V gene lookup returns CDR1 MDHEN and CDR2 SYDVKM. The CDR3 totals 14 residues.

The chain carries TRBV28 and TRBJ2-5, with 12 bases fitting TRBD2. The germline CDR1 and CDR2 sequences are MDHEN and SYDVKM. Germline trimming cut 6 bases from V and 4 bases from J; bases unmatched to any gene: 15. The CDR3 length is 18 residues. CDR3 sequence: CASSQRTSGIGRRETQYF. The CDR3 coding sequence is TGTGCCAGCAGCCAAAGGACTAGCGGGATTGGGCGGAGAGAGACCCAGTACTTC. The full variable domain, with the rest looked up from reference TRBV28 and TRBJ2-5, is DVKVTQSSRYLVKRTGEKVFLECVQDMDHENMFWYRQDPGLGLRLIYFSYDVKMKEKGDIPEGYSVSREKKERFSLILESASTNQTSMYLCASSQRTSGIGRRETQYFGPGTRLLVL.

J is TRBJ1-3 and V is TRBV2; D not certain. CDR3 length: 15 residues. Germline V gene data show CDR1 as SNHLY and CDR2 as FYNNEI. The V and J ends lost 5 bases and 0 bases respectively, with 11 bases between them. DNA for the CDR3: TGTGCCAGCAGTTTTAGACACCCCTCTGGAAACACCATATATTTT. Translation: CASSFRHPSGNTIYF.

This chain connects TRBV6-6 to TRBJ2-1; tentative D call: TRBD2 (5 bases). The CDR3 is made up of 12 amino acids. V gave up 0 bases and J gave up 8 bases, with 5 bases separating them. Per the germline V gene, CDR1 is MNHNY and CDR2 is SVGAGI (reference sequence). DNA for the CDR3: TGTGCCAGCAGTTACTCCGGGGATGAGCAGTTCTTC. Amino acid sequence: CASSYSGDEQFF.

This chain connects TRBV2 to TRBJ1-1; no clear D. Trimming took off 4 bases at V and 8 bases at J, with 11 bases between the two ends. In germline, CDR1 is SNHLY, CDR2 FYNNEI. CDR3 length: 12 residues. The DNA for the CDR3 is TGTGCCAGCAGTGGAGTACGTATCGAAGCTTTCTTT. Encoded protein: CASSGVRIEAFF.

This chain uses TRBV9 with TRBJ2-5, with 10 bases lining up with TRBD1. The CDR3 is 15 residues long. Germline CDR1 is SGDLS and CDR2 is YYNGEE. V shed 0 bases and J 1 base; nucleotides not matched to a gene: 0. CDR3 nucleotide sequence: TGTGCCAGCAGCGTAGGGACAGGGGGCCAAGAGACCCAGTACTTC. It specifies CASSVGTGGQETQYF.

This chain uses TRBV21-1 with TRBJ2-1; TRBD2 reflects the table's D call only, with no check against the DNA. TRBV21-1 is marked as a pseudogene. CDR3 length: 15 amino acids. DNA of the CDR3: TGTGCCAGCAGCAAAGCAAAGTCCGGGGGGAATGAGCAGTTCTTC. Protein: CASSKAKSGGNEQFF.

V gene TRBV29-1 combines with J gene TRBJ1-4; TRBD1 agrees at 7 bases. The length of the CDR3 is 12 residues. J was trimmed by 6 bases and V by 6 bases; bases with no gene match: 4. Germline V CDR1 and CDR2: SQVTM, ANQGSEA. The CDR3 sequence: CSVQGGDEKLFF. The DNA of the CDR3 is TGCAGCGTGCAGGGGGGCGATGAAAAACTGTTTTTT. Complete variable domain (other parts from reference TRBV29-1 and TRBJ1-4): SAVISQKPSRDICQRGTSLTIQCQVDSQVTMMFWYRQQPGQSLTLIATANQGSEATYESGFVIDKFPISRPNLTFSTLTVSNMSPEDSSIYLCSVQGGDEKLFFGSGTQLSVL.

The rearrangement links TRBV10-3 to TRBJ2-5; 8 bases align to TRBD1. CDR1 and CDR2 (germline): ENHRY, SYGVKD. After removal of 9 bases from V and 4 bases from J, the junction contained 7 bases not matched to a gene. The CDR3 spans 13 residues. CDR3 sequence reads: CAIGGDRGETQYF. DNA of the CDR3: TGTGCCATAGGAGGTGACAGGGGAGAGACCCAGTACTTC.

CDR3 sequence (DNA): TGTGCTAGTGGTTTGCCTCAGACTAGCGGTTACAATGAGCAGTTCTTC. Its translation: CASGLPQTSGYNEQFF. The genes are TRBV12-5 and TRBJ2-1; TRBD2 matches 9 bases. This CDR3 is 16 amino acids long. Germline-derived CDR1 and CDR2 are LGHNT and FRNRAP. V lost 2 bases to trimming and J lost 4 bases; unmatched junction nucleotides: 6.

A word on this clone: A junction boundary mismatches the germline segment, possibly from a read error. The chain links TRBV11-2 to TRBJ1-3, with D possibly matching TRBD1 (5 bases). There are 15 residues in the CDR3. CDR1 SGHAT and CDR2 FQNNGV come from the germline V gene. CDR3 nucleotide sequence: TGTGCCAGCAGCTTCCGACAGACCTCTAGAAACACCATATATTTT. Translating it yields CASSFRQTSRNTIYF.

The chain uses TRBV5-1 and TRBJ1-2; D not resolved. Deletions cut 4 bases from V and 4 bases from J, with 17 bases between. Germline CDR1 is SGHRS and CDR2 is YFSETQ. This CDR3 has 15 amino acids. In DNA form, the CDR3 reads TGCGCCAGCAGCCCGGCCGGAGGGAGGCGCTATGGCTACACCTTC. Translating gives CASSPAGGRRYGYTF.

The chain joins TRBV30 to TRBJ2-7; 11 bases map to TRBD2. J was trimmed by 7 bases and V by 6 bases; bases with no gene match: 11. CDR1 is GTSNPN, CDR2 SVGIG, per germline (reference sequence). The CDR3 totals 14 residues. CDR3 bases: TGTGCCTGCTCCTTAGCGGGAGGGCCTAGAGAGCAGTACTTC. It codes for CACSLAGGPREQYF.

This clone was picked up a small number of times. This sequence joins TRBV6-5 and TRBJ1-5; D is unclear. This CDR3 has 15 residues. Trimming stripped 5 bases from V and 2 bases from J, with 13 bases between. CDR1 MNHEY and CDR2 SVGAGI come from the germline V gene. In nucleotides, the CDR3 is TGTGCCAGCAGTACACTCGACGGGGGCAATCAGCCCCAGCATTTT. Translation: CASSTLDGGNQPQHF.

The rearrangement uses TRBV28 and TRBJ1-1; no clear D. The CDR3 length is 12 residues. Germline V gives CDR1 MDHEN, CDR2 SYDVKM. The V and J ends lost 7 bases and 7 bases respectively, with 13 bases between them. Here the CDR3 DNA reads TGTGCCAGCAACCAGAGGCACCTTGAAGCTTTCTTT. It encodes CASNQRHLEAFF.

This clone was counted between two and nine times. J is TRBJ1-4 and V is TRBV1; TRBD1, the table's D call, lacks a check against the DNA. TRBV1 is annotated as a pseudogene. The CDR3 is made up of 18 amino acids. The CDR3 reads CTSSPRRDRGQGNEKLFF. For the CDR3, the DNA is TGCACCAGCAGCCCCAGGAGGGACAGGGGGCAGGGTAATGAAAAACTGTTTTTT.

In this sample, this clone turned up a few times. This chain links TRBV5-1 with TRBJ2-7; tentative D call: TRBD1 (5 bases). The length of the CDR3 is 18 residues. CDR1 is SGHRS and CDR2 is YFSETQ in the germline V gene. The V end lost 1 base, the J end lost 1 base, and 21 bases lay between the germline ends. The CDR3 is CASSLWGPGGPFSYEQYF. CDR3 nucleotides: TGCGCCAGCAGCTTGTGGGGCCCTGGCGGCCCATTTTCCTACGAGCAGTACTTC. Drawing the rest from reference TRBV5-1 and TRBJ2-7, the complete variable domain is KAGVTQTPRYLIKTRGQQVTLSCSPISGHRSVSWYQQTPGQGLQFLFEYFSETQRNKGNFPGRFSGRQFSNSRSEMNVSTLELGDSALYLCASSLWGPGGPFSYEQYFGPGTRLTVT.

This rearrangement joins TRBV5-1 to TRBJ2-2; D is undetermined. The germline V gene encodes CDR1 SGHRS and CDR2 YFSETQ. The CDR3 sequence is 14 residues long. V lost 4 bases and J 2 bases, leaving 9 bases between the germline ends. DNA for the CDR3: TGCGCCAGCAGCGGTTCAGTAAACACCGGGGAGCTGTTTTTT. Its protein product is CASSGSVNTGELFF.

The chain couples TRBV15 to TRBJ2-4, with TRBD2 matching 8 bases. The CDR3 covers 18 residues. V was clipped by 4 bases and J by 2 bases; unmatched bases: 13. The germline V gene encodes CDR1 LNHNV and CDR2 YYDKDF (reference sequence). CDR3 sequence: CATSTPAAGAGSKNIQYF. In DNA form, the CDR3 reads TGTGCCACCAGCACCCCCGCAGCGGGAGCGGGGTCCAAAAACATTCAGTACTTC.

This clone was observed a few times. The chain uses TRBV5-1 and TRBJ2-1, with TRBD2 identical over 15 bases. This CDR3 is built from 15 residues. CDR1 and CDR2 from the germline V gene are SGHRS and YFSETQ. The V and J ends lost 4 bases and 10 bases, in that order; junction bases with no gene match: 6. CDR3 bases: TGCGCCAGCAGCAACGGACTAGCGGGAGGGTGGGAGCAGTTCTTC. This sequence encodes CASSNGLAGGWEQFF.

V gene TRBV19 combines with J gene TRBJ2-1; a weak D match, TRBD2 (6 bases). The CDR3 extends over 13 amino acids. V was trimmed by 3 bases and J by 8 bases, leaving 11 bases between them. CDR1 and CDR2 from the germline V gene are LNHDA and SQIVND (reference sequence). CDR3 nucleotides: TGTGCCAGTAGTATCAGCGGGTGGGATGAGCAGTTCTTC. Residues: CASSISGWDEQFF.

The CDR3 sequence is CASTLGGLHQPQHF. The CDR3 nucleotides are TGCGCCAGCACCCTCGGGGGGCTCCATCAGCCCCAGCATTTT. The chain recombines TRBV23-1 with TRBJ1-5; tentative D call: TRBD1 (6 bases). TRBV23-1 is an ORF, and what it does is uncertain. The CDR3 sequence is 14 residues long. V was trimmed by 7 bases and J by 5 bases, leaving 15 bases between them.

The genes are TRBV7-2 and TRBJ2-7; 7 nucleotides align to TRBD1. Germline V gene sequence: CDR1 SGHTA, CDR2 FQGNSA. CDR3 length: 15 residues. V shed 2 bases and J 4 bases; nucleotides not matched to a gene: 8. CDR3: CASSLLASRGYEQYF. CDR3 DNA: TGTGCCAGCAGCTTACTAGCATCCAGGGGGTACGAGCAGTACTTC.

V usage is TRBV20-1 and J usage is TRBJ2-2; a possible D gene is TRBD2 (5 bases). Trimming cost V 5 bases and J 8 bases, with 6 bases left between them. The length of the CDR3 is 10 residues. CDR1 DFQATT and CDR2 SNEGSKA come from the germline V gene (reference sequence). CDR3 in DNA: TGCAGTGCTCGGAGGGGGGAGCTGTTTTTT. This translates into CSARRGELFF.

This chain uses TRBV7-2 with TRBJ2-1; 10 positions match TRBD2. The CDR3 length is 17 residues. Unmatched junction bases numbered 9, after V lost 1 base and J lost 6 bases. The germline CDR1 and CDR2 sequences are SGHTA and FQGNSA. The CDR3 DNA sequence: TGTGCCAGCAGCTTAGTGGACAGGACTAGCGGCATCAATGAGCAGTTCTTC. It yields the protein CASSLVDRTSGINEQFF.

The V call is TRBV7-9, the J call TRBJ2-1; D unclear. CDR3 length equals 17 residues. Germline CDR1 reads SEHNR; CDR2 reads FQNEAQ (reference sequence). V was pared by 4 bases and J by 5 bases, with 21 bases between. The CDR3 nucleotides are TGTGCCAGCAGCTATCCCGGCCTCTCCGCAGGCCACAATGAGCAGTTCTTC. Translating gives CASSYPGLSAGHNEQFF.

The J gene is TRBJ2-6, the V gene TRBV7-9; maybe TRBD1 (5 bases). The CDR3 contains 15 residues. Per the germline V gene, CDR1 is SEHNR and CDR2 is FQNEAQ (reference sequence). With 5 bases removed from V and 4 bases from J, the gap between germline ends came to 12 bases. The CDR3 sequence is CASSPQGTGANVLTF. The CDR3 coding sequence is TGTGCCAGCAGCCCTCAGGGTACCGGGGCCAACGTCCTGACTTTC.

V is TRBV18 and J is TRBJ2-5; tentative D call: TRBD2 (7 bases). This CDR3 is built from 14 residues. Germline V gives CDR1 KGHSH, CDR2 LQKENI. V was trimmed by 4 bases and J by 1 base, leaving 10 bases between them. As DNA, the CDR3 is TGTGCCAGCTCACGGGGAGGGGGCCAAGAGACCCAGTACTTC. Translation gives CASSRGGGQETQYF.

The chain employs TRBV18 and TRBJ2-1, with 7 bases identical to TRBD2. V lost 3 bases, J lost 9 bases, and 2 bases stayed unmatched. CDR3 length: 12 amino acids. Germline CDR1 is KGHSH and CDR2 is LQKENI. The CDR3 DNA sequence: TGTGCCAGCTCACCGACTAGCTTTGAGCAGTTCTTC. Translation: CASSPTSFEQFF.